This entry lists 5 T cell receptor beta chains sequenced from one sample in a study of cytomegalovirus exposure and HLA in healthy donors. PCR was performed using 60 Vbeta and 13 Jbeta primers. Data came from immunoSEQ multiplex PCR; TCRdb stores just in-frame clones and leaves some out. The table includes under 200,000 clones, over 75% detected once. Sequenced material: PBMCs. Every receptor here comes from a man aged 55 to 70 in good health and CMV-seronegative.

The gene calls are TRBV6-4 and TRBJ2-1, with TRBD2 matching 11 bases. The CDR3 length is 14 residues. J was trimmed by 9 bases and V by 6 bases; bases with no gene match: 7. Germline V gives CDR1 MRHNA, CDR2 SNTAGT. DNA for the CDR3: TGTGCCAGCAGCTTACTAGCGGGGGTAGGTGAGCAGTTCTTC. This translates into CASSLLAGVGEQFF.

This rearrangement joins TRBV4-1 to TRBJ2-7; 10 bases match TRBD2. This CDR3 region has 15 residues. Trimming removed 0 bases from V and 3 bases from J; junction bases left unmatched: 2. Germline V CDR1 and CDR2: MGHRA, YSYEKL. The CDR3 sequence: CASSQDTSGVYEQYF. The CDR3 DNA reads TGCGCCAGCAGCCAAGATACTAGCGGGGTCTACGAGCAGTACTTC.

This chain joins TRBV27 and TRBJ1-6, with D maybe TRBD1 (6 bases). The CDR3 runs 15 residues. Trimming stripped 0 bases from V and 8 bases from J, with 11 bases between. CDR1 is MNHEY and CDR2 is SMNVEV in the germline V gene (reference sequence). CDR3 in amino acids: CASSLSSQGYSPLHF. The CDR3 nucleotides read TGTGCCAGCAGTTTATCTTCACAGGGATATTCACCCCTCCACTTT.

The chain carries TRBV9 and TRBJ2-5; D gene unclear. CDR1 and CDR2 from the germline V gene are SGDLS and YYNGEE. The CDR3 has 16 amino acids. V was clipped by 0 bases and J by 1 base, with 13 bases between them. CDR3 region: CASSVVSQAPQETQYF. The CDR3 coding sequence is TGTGCCAGCAGCGTAGTGTCCCAGGCCCCCCAAGAGACCCAGTACTTC.

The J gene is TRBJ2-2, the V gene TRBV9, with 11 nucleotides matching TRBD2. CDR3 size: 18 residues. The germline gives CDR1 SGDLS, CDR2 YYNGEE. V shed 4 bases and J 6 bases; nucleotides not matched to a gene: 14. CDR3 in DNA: TGTGCCAGCAGCCCGATGGGCGTTAGCGGGAGGGCCGCCGGGGAGCTGTTTTTT. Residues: CASSPMGVSGRAAGELFF. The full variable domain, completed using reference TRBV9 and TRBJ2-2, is DSGVTQTPKHLITATGQRVTLRCSPRSGDLSVYWYQQSLDQGLQFLIQYYNGEERAKGNILERFSAQQFPDLHSELNLSSLELGDSALYFCASSPMGVSGRAAGELFFGEGSRLTVL.